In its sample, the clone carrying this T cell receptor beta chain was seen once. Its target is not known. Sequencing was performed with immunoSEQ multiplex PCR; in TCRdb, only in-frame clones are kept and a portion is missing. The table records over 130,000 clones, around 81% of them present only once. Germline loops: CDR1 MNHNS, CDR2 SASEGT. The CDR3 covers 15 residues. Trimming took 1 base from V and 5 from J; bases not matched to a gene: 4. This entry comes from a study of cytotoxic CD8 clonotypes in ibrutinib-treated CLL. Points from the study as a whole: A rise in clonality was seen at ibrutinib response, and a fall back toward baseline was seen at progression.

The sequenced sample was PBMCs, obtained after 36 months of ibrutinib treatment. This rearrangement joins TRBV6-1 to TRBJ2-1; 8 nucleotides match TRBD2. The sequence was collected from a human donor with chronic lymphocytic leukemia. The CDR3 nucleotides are TGTGCCAGCAGTGAAGTCGGGGGGGAGGACAATGAGCAGTTCTTC. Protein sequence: CASSEVGGEDNEQFF.